The table lists the clone carrying this T cell receptor beta chain with a few counts. Antigen specificity is unknown. With V trimmed by 3 bases and J by 1 base, 6 bases remained unmatched. The CDR3 runs to 15 residues. The germline CDR1 and CDR2 sequences are SQVTM and ANQGSEA. Using quantitative 5'-RACE with molecular barcodes, the authors made TCR beta libraries. TCRdb reanalysed the 5' RACE reads using MiXCR and keeps one entry per CDR3 protein. The table shows approximately 250,000 distinct CDR3 sequences, with over 9.5% occurring only once. This specimen comes from a study of CD8 T cells in ankylosing spondylitis. Broader study findings: A TCR beta motif of seven or eight highly homologous variants appeared characteristic of ankylosing spondylitis blood. It was reported that disease-linked clones were significantly enriched in matched ankylosing spondylitis synovial fluid.

Sequenced: blood, either unsorted or a sorted T cell fraction (not recorded which). The chain uses TRBV29-1 and TRBJ2-1; 7 positions match TRBD2. The origin of this receptor is a male donor with ankylosing spondylitis or in good health (not recorded which). CDR3 DNA sequence: TGCAGCGTTGAGGGGGGGACGGGATCCTACAATGAGCAGTTCTTC. Translating gives CSVEGGTGSYNEQFF.